This TCR beta chain appears in the sequencing data of a study of blood T cell repertoires in COVID-19. The overall study: Samples representing acute and convalescent COVID-19 were sourced from the United States, Italy and Spain. In each case, the material was cDNA or gDNA derived from T cells, B-cell-depleted T cells, or PBMCs.

Germline CDR1 reads LGHNA; CDR2 reads YNFKEQ. CDR3 size: 13 residues. Between the trimmed V and J ends, which lost 0 bases and 1 base, there was a span of 4 bases. In the study's own analysis: It was from reference gene primer amplification that nucleated cell counts were estimated. Libraries were prepared by immunoSEQ multiplex PCR; TCRdb keeps only in-frame clonotypes and omits some of them. V, J and clone size derive from that table, while D and trimming were established from the DNA sequence. In the table there are about 230,000 clones, approximately 83% of which are singletons. The source material was peripheral blood. The chain joins TRBV4-2 to TRBJ2-7; D uncertain. This clonotype was sampled from a woman between 50 and 59 years old with acute or convalescent COVID-19. The CDR3 DNA follows: TGTGCCAGCAGCCAAGACCTATCCTACGAGCAGTACTTC. The encoded protein is CASSQDLSYEQYF.